This TCR beta chain was identified in a study of identical twins. In this sample, this clonotype turned up a few times. Its antigen is still unknown. Study-wide findings and caveats: Beta out-of-frame sequences showed weaker excess sharing between twins.

The CDR3 length is 12 residues. Germline CDR1 is SQVTM and CDR2 is ANQGSEA. V was pared by 3 bases and J by 7 bases, with 13 bases between. TCRdb reprocessed the 5' RACE reads with MiXCR, giving one entry per CDR3 protein. This sample has some 590,000 distinct CDR3 sequences; approximately 9.6% occur once, and the top ten carry roughly 3%. These data were also filed under a second study, of yellow fever vaccine responses in identical twins.

The clonotype comes from a woman aged 18-35 years in good health. Sequencing was done on a sample of PBMCs. This sequence joins TRBV29-1 and TRBJ2-7; perhaps TRBD2 as D (5 bases). DNA for the CDR3: TGCAGCGTTGAGGTGGGAGCTGGGGAGCAGTACTTC. Its protein is CSVEVGAGEQYF.